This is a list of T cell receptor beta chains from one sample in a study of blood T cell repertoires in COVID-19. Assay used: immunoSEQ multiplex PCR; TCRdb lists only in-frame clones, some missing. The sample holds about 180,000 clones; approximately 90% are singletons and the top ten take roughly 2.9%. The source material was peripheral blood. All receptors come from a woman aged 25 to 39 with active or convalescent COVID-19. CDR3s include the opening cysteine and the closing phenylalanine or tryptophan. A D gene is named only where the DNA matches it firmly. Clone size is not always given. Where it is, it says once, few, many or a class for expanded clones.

TGTGCCAGCAGCGGAACAGGGGGCAATGGCTACACCTTC	CASSGTGGNGYTF	TRBD1	TRBJ1-2	.	TRBV3-1/TRBV3-2
TGTGCCAGCAGCCCTACGTTGGTGACAGGGGTGTACGAGCAGTACTTC	CASSPTLVTGVYEQYF	TRBD1	TRBJ2-7	.	TRBV9
TGTGCCAGCAGACGGGACTATAGCACAGATACGCAGTATTTT	CASRRDYSTDTQYF	TRBD2	TRBJ2-3	.	TRBV6-5
TGTGCCAGCAGCCCCCGTAGCGGGAAGGAGGCGGATGAGCAGTTCTTC	CASSPRSGKEADEQFF	TRBD2	TRBJ2-1	.	TRBV14
TGTGCCAGCAGCGCCCGGACAGTTTTGAATGAGCAGTTCTTC	CASSARTVLNEQFF	.	TRBJ2-1	once	TRBV7-8
TGCGCCAGCAGCTCGGGGGGACGGGACTACGAGCAGTACTTC	CASSSGGRDYEQYF	TRBD2	TRBJ2-7	.	TRBV5-1
TGCGCCAGCAGCCAAGGGGGACAGGTAAACTCCTACGAGCAGTACTTC	CASSQGGQVNSYEQYF	TRBD1	TRBJ2-7	.	TRBV4-1
TGTGCCAGCAGAAAGGGCAGGGTTCAGCCCCAGCATTTT	CASRKGRVQPQHF	.	TRBJ1-5	.	TRBV14
TGCGCCAGCAGCCCTACAGTGCACCTCTCCTACGAGCAGTACTTC	CASSPTVHLSYEQYF	.	TRBJ2-7	.	TRBV5-1
TGTGCCAGCAGTCCGGGACAGGGTAACATTCAGTACTTC	CASSPGQGNIQYF	TRBD1	TRBJ2-4	few	TRBV6-5
TGTGCCAGCAGCTTGGTACAGAATAATTCACCCCTCCACTTT	CASSLVQNNSPLHF	.	TRBJ1-6	.	TRBV7-9
TGTGCCAGCAGTGACGGGACAGGGGGATTGGGTAACACCATATATTTT	CASSDGTGGLGNTIYF	TRBD1	TRBJ1-3	once	TRBV25-1
TGCAGTGCTAGTCCCGGGACATTGAACACTGAAGCTTTCTTT	CSASPGTLNTEAFF	.	TRBJ1-1	.	TRBV20-1
TGTGCCAGCTCAGAGGGTTCAAGACAGGTGAACTATGGCTACACCTTC	CASSEGSRQVNYGYTF	.	TRBJ1-2	.	TRBV18
TGTGCCAGCAGTTACTCGGGGACTAGCGGGAGAGAGACCCAGTACTTC	CASSYSGTSGRETQYF	TRBD2	TRBJ2-5	.	TRBV6-5
TGTGCCAGCAGCCCTGAGACTAGGAGTGGGGAGACCCAGTACTTC	CASSPETRSGETQYF	.	TRBJ2-5	.	TRBV3-1/TRBV3-2
TGTGCCAGCAGCCAAGACGGCGGGGTACGGACCTACGAGCAGTACTTC	CASSQDGGVRTYEQYF	.	TRBJ2-7	.	TRBV3-1/TRBV3-2
TGTGCCATCAGTGAGTCTAGCCTGACGCTCGAGCAGTACTTC	CAISESSLTLEQYF	.	TRBJ2-7	.	TRBV10-3
TGTGCCAGCAGTATGACAGGGGCTATTAAGGCTTTCTTT	CASSMTGAIKAFF	TRBD1	TRBJ1-1	.	TRBV12-3/TRBV12-4
TGTGCCAGCAGCTTAGTGGGCGGGGAGGACAATGAGCAGTTCTTC	CASSLVGGEDNEQFF	.	TRBJ2-1	.	TRBV11-3
TGTGCCAGCAGCTTAGGGGCCAGTAACTATGGCTACACCTTC	CASSLGASNYGYTF	.	TRBJ1-2	.	TRBV11-2
TGTGCCAGCAGCGTGGGACAGGGAGGCTATGGCTACACCTTC	CASSVGQGGYGYTF	TRBD1	TRBJ1-2	.	TRBV9
TGTGCCAGCAGTTACTCAGCTAGCGGGAGGCCTGGTGAGCAGTTCTTC	CASSYSASGRPGEQFF	TRBD2	TRBJ2-1	.	TRBV6-5
TGTGCCAGCAGCTCGACAGGGTCCACCTACGAGCAGTACTTC	CASSSTGSTYEQYF	TRBD1	TRBJ2-7	once	TRBV11-2
TGTGCCAGCAGCTTAAACCCTAGCGGGAGTCTGGCCAAAAACATTCAGTACTTC	CASSLNPSGSLAKNIQYF	TRBD2	TRBJ2-4	.	TRBV7-2
TGTGCCTGGAACCCAGGGGGCGACACCTACGAGCAGTACTTC	CAWNPGGDTYEQYF	TRBD1	TRBJ2-7	.	TRBV30
TGTGCCAGCAGCCCCGGACTAGCGGGACAGACACTATCTAGCACAGATACGCAGTATTTT	CASSPGLAGQTLSSTDTQYF	TRBD2	TRBJ2-3	.	TRBV3-1/TRBV3-2
TGTGCCAGCCACCCCCAGAGGATAAACACCGGGGAGCTGTTTTTT	CASHPQRINTGELFF	.	TRBJ2-2	.	TRBV3-1/TRBV3-2
TGCGCCAGCAGCCAGACCGGGACAGTAACCTACGAGCAGTACTTC	CASSQTGTVTYEQYF	TRBD1	TRBJ2-7	.	TRBV4-1
TGTGCCAGCAGTTACGGGGAGGGGTTGAATGAAAAACTGTTTTTT	CASSYGEGLNEKLFF	.	TRBJ1-4	few	TRBV6-6
TGTGCCAGCAGTTTAACCCTAGGGGGTCTTAACTATGGCTACACCTTC	CASSLTLGGLNYGYTF	.	TRBJ1-2	few	TRBV28
TGTGCCAGCAGTGAAACTAGCGGGGGTTCCTACGAGCAGTACTTC	CASSETSGGSYEQYF	TRBD2	TRBJ2-7	.	TRBV2
TGTGCCAGCAGCTTTGGCGGGACAGCTAATTCACCCCTCCACTTT	CASSFGGTANSPLHF	TRBD1	TRBJ1-6	few	TRBV7-2
TGCGCCAGCAGTGGGGGGCCCCCCGGGACAGGGGGCAGAGGCACAGATACGCAGTATTTT	CASSGGPPGTGGRGTDTQYF	TRBD1	TRBJ2-3	.	TRBV10-2
TGTGCCAGCAGCGGCCTTGGACTAGCGGTAGGCGGAGAGACCCAGTACTTC	CASSGLGLAVGGETQYF	TRBD2	TRBJ2-5	.	TRBV13
TGTGCCATCAGGACGACCGGGACTAGCGGGAGGGTCACAGATACGCAGTATTTT	CAIRTTGTSGRVTDTQYF	TRBD2	TRBJ2-3	.	TRBV10-3
TGTGCCAGCAGTGAAGGGGGTGCAGGGGAGGAGCAGTTCTTC	CASSEGGAGEEQFF	.	TRBJ2-1	.	TRBV6-1
TGTGCCAGTACGGAGGGGACTGAAGCTTTCTTT	CASTEGTEAFF	.	TRBJ1-1	few	TRBV19
TGTGCCAGCAGCTACGGACTCTCCTACGAGCAGTACTTC	CASSYGLSYEQYF	.	TRBJ2-7	few	TRBV7-6
TGTGCCAGTAGTACCGGGACAGGGTTTAATTCACCCCTCCACTTT	CASSTGTGFNSPLHF	TRBD1	TRBJ1-6	few	TRBV19
TGTGCCAGCAGACAAGAGGACAGAACCTACGAGCAGTACTTC	CASRQEDRTYEQYF	.	TRBJ2-7	once	TRBV2
TGTGCCAGCAGCTTCCAGGGGCTGATGGAGACCCAGTACTTC	CASSFQGLMETQYF	.	TRBJ2-5	.	TRBV7-2
TGTGCCAGCTCACTGGGACAGGGGTCGTCCTACGAGCAGTACTTC	CASSLGQGSSYEQYF	TRBD1	TRBJ2-7	few	TRBV18
TGTGCCAGCAGCACAGGGGGGAAGATCGGTAATCAGCCCCAGCATTTT	CASSTGGKIGNQPQHF	TRBD1	TRBJ1-5	.	TRBV6-6
TGCGCCAGCAGCCCGGGACAGGGTAGGATCTACGAGCAGTACTTC	CASSPGQGRIYEQYF	TRBD1	TRBJ2-7	.	TRBV5-1
TGTGCCAGCAGCCACGGGACAGCCTATGGCTACACCTTC	CASSHGTAYGYTF	TRBD1	TRBJ1-2	.	TRBV7-6
TGTGCCAGCAGCCCTACGGGGGGCTGGGGAGAGACCCAGTACTTC	CASSPTGGWGETQYF	.	TRBJ2-5	.	TRBV11-3
TGTGCCAGCTCACGGGACAGTAGTTATAATTCACCCCTCCACTTT	CASSRDSSYNSPLHF	TRBD1	TRBJ1-6	.	TRBV25-1
TGTGCCACCAGCAGAGGGGGACAGAACTATGGCTACACCTTC	CATSRGGQNYGYTF	TRBD1	TRBJ1-2	.	TRBV15
TGTGCCAGTAGTACCCCGACTGTGGCTAATTCACCCCTCCACTTT	CASSTPTVANSPLHF	.	TRBJ1-6	.	TRBV19
TGTGCCAGCAGCTTACAGGGAAGACCCTACAATGAGCAGTTCTTC	CASSLQGRPYNEQFF	.	TRBJ2-1	.	TRBV7-2
TGTGCCAGCAGCTTGATCCAGGGGGTGGAAGCTTTCTTT	CASSLIQGVEAFF	TRBD1	TRBJ1-1	.	TRBV5-6
TGTGCCAGCAGCCCTCAGAAGGGACAGGGATACGGCTACACCTTC	CASSPQKGQGYGYTF	TRBD1	TRBJ1-2	.	TRBV27
TGTGCCAGCAGTTTATCGGTAGCGGTCTCTTACAATGAGCAGTTCTTC	CASSLSVAVSYNEQFF	.	TRBJ2-1	.	TRBV27
TGTGCCAGCAGTGTTACGGACTTGGGCTTC	CASSVTDLGF	.	TRBJ2-7	.	TRBV2
TGTGCCAGCAGCCCTCATGACTACCTCTACAATGAGCAGTTCTTC	CASSPHDYLYNEQFF	.	TRBJ2-1	.	TRBV14
TGTGCCAGCAGCCAACTAAGTGACCGGGGCGAGCAGTACTTC	CASSQLSDRGEQYF	.	TRBJ2-7	.	TRBV3-1/TRBV3-2
TGTGCCATCAGCCCCCGGGACAGGGAAACTGAAGCTTTCTTT	CAISPRDRETEAFF	TRBD1	TRBJ1-1	.	TRBV10-3
TGTGCCAGTAGTATCGGTTCGGGGAGCCCAGAGACCCAGTACTTC	CASSIGSGSPETQYF	.	TRBJ2-5	.	TRBV19